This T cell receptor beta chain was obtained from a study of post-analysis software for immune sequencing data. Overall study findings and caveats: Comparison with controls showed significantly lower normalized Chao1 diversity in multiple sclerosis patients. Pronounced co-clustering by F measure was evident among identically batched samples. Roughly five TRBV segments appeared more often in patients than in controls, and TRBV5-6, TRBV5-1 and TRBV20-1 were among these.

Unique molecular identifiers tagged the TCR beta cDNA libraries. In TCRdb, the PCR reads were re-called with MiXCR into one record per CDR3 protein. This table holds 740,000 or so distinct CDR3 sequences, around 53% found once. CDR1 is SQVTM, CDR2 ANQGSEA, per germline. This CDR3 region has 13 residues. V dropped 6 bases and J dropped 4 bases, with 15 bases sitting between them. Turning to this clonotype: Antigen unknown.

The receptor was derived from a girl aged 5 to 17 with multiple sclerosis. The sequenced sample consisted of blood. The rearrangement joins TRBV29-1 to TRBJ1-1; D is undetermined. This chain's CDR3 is CSVARSAGTEAFF. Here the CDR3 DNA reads TGCAGCGTCGCCCGTAGCGCGGGCACTGAAGCTTTCTTT.